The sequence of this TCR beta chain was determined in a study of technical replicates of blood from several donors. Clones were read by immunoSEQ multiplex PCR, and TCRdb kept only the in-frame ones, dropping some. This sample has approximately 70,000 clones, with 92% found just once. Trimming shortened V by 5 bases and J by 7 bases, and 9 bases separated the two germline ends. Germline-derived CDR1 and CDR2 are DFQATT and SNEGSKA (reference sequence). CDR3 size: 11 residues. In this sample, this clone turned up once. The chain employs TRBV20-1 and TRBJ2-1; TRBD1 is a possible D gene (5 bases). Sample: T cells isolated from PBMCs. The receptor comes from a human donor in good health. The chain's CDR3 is CSAERTNEQFF. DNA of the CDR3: TGCAGTGCTGAGAGGACAAATGAGCAGTTCTTC.